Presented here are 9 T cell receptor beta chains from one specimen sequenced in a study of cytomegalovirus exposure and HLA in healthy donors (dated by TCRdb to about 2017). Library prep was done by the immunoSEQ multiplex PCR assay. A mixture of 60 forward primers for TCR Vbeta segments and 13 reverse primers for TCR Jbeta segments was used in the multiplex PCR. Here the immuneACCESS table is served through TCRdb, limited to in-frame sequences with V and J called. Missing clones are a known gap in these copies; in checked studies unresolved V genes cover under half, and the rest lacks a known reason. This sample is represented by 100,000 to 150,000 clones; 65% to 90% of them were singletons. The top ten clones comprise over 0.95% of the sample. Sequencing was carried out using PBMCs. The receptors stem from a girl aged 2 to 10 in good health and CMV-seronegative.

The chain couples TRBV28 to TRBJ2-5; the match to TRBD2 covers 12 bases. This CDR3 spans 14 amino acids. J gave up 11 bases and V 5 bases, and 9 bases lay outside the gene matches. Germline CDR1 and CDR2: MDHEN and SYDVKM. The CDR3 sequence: CASSLTSGSGEQYF. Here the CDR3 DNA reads TGTGCCAGCAGTCTGACTAGCGGGAGTGGTGAGCAGTACTTC. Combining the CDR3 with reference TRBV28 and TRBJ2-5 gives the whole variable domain DVKVTQSSRYLVKRTGEKVFLECVQDMDHENMFWYRQDPGLGLRLIYFSYDVKMKEKGDIPEGYSVSREKKERFSLILESASTNQTSMYLCASSLTSGSGEQYFGPGTRLLVL.

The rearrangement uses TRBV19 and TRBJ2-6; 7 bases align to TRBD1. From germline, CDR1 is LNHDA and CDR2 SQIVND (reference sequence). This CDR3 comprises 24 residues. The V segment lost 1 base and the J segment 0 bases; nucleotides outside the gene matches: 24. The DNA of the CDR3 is TGTGCCAGTAGTATAGTAGGTTCCCTGGACAGGACCCTTGAGGGAGCCTCTGGGGCCAACGTCCTGACTTTC. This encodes CASSIVGSLDRTLEGASGANVLTF.

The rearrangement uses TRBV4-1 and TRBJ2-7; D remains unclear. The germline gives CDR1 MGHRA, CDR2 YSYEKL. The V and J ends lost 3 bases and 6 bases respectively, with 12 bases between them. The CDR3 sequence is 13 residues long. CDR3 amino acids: CASSQPGATEQYF. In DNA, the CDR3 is TGCGCCAGCAGCCAGCCGGGTGCGACCGAGCAGTACTTC.

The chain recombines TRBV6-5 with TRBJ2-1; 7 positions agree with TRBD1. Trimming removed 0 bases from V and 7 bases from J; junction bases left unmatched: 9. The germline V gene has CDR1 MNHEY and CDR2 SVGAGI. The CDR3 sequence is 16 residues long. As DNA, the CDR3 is TGTGCCAGCAGTTACTCTCGCTCAACAGGGGTAAATGAGCAGTTCTTC. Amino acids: CASSYSRSTGVNEQFF.

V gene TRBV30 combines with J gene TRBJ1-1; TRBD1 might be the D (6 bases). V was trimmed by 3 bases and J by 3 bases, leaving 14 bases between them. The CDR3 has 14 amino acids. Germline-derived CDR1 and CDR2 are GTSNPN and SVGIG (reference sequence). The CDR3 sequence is CAWRTGRKYTEAFF. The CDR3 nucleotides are TGTGCCTGGAGGACAGGACGGAAATACACTGAAGCTTTCTTT.

CDR3 in amino acids: CASSLAQQGSGNTIYF. DNA of the CDR3: TGTGCCAGCAGCTTAGCCCAACAGGGCTCCGGAAACACCATATATTTT. The chain is built from TRBV7-6 and TRBJ1-3, with D perhaps matching TRBD1 (6 bases). This CDR3 is 16 amino acids long. With 0 bases removed from V and 4 bases from J, the gap between germline ends came to 13 bases. Germline CDR1 SGHVS, CDR2 FNYEAQ.

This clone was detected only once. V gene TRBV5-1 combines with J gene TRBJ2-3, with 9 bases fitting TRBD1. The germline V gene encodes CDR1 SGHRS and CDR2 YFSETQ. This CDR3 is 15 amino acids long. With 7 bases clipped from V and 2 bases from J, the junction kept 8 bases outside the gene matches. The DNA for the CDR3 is TGCGCCAGCGTCCGGGACAGGGCCGACACAGATACGCAGTATTTT. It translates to CASVRDRADTDTQYF.

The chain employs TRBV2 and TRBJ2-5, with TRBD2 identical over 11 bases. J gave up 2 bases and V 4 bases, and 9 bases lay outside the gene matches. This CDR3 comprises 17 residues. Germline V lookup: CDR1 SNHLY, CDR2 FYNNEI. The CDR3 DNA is TGTGCCAGCAGTGCGACCCCGCTAGCGGGGGGACAAGAGACCCAGTACTTC. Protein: CASSATPLAGGQETQYF.

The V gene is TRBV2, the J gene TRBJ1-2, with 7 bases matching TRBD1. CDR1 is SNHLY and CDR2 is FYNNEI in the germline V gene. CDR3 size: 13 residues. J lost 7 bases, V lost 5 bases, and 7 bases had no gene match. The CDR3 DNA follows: TGTGCCAGCAGTTTTGACAGGGATCGTGGCTACACCTTC. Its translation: CASSFDRDRGYTF.